A selection of T cell receptor beta chains follows, all from one sample in a study of T cells expressing NK-cell markers. TCRdb reworked the 5' RACE reads into one entry per CDR3 protein, no DNA. This specimen shows hundreds of thousands of distinct CDR3 sequences; the ten leading clones hold 5% to 5.5%. Material for sequencing was blood T cells: a sorted CD56 or NKG2C T cell subset, CD4+ or CD8+ T cells, or bulk PBMC T cells (not recorded which). These receptors all come from a man between 18 and 69 years old in good health. CDR3s include the opening cysteine and the closing phenylalanine or tryptophan.

J: TRBJ2-7; length: 12; V: TRBV6-6; CDR3: CASSYLGDPAYF
J: TRBJ2-5; length: 14; V: TRBV11-1; CDR3: CASSSGEAVGTQYF
J: TRBJ1-1; length: 11; V: TRBV2; CDR3: CASSEEFTAFF
J: TRBJ2-2; length: 15; V: TRBV5-6; CDR3: CASSSDRTNTGELFF
J: TRBJ1-1; length: 15; V: TRBV28; CDR3: CASSRQNRGVTEAFF
J: TRBJ1-4; length: 15; V: TRBV29-1; CDR3: CSVVGGQARGEKLFF
J: TRBJ2-7; length: 18; V: TRBV7-2; CDR3: CASSVRARGHLFTYEQYF
J: TRBJ2-3; length: 17; V: TRBV24-1; CDR3: CATSDPWGSGSTDTQYF
J: TRBJ2-2; length: 14; V: TRBV2; CDR3: CASSGYLNTGELFF
J: TRBJ2-3; length: 16; V: TRBV7-2; CDR3: CASSPSSGGARDTQYF
J: TRBJ2-2; length: 16; V: TRBV5-5; CDR3: CASSRISGGRTGELFF
J: TRBJ2-2; length: 19; V: TRBV7-8; CDR3: CASSLNLGRNKQNTGELFF
J: TRBJ1-2; length: 12; V: TRBV29-1; CDR3: CSVRDRGDGYTF
J: TRBJ2-7; length: 14; V: TRBV30; CDR3: CAWVVFWPRYEQYF
J: TRBJ1-2; length: 13; V: TRBV7-2; CDR3: CASSGRPNYGYTF
J: TRBJ2-3; length: 15; V: TRBV7-2; CDR3: CASSLGLAGVDTQYF
J: TRBJ2-5; length: 17; V: TRBV6-1; CDR3: CASSEEGLAGGRETQYF
J: TRBJ2-1; length: 17; V: TRBV23-1; CDR3: CASSQSGDTDKRHEQFF
J: TRBJ2-5; length: 15; V: TRBV6-5; CDR3: CASSSQGGISETQYF
J: TRBJ2-7; length: 16; V: TRBV5-1; CDR3: CASSPRQQGPTYEQYF
J: TRBJ2-7; length: 14; V: TRBV5-1; CDR3: CASSGAGSSYEQYF
J: TRBJ2-3; length: 12; V: TRBV18; CDR3: CASSRGEGPQYF
J: TRBJ2-7; length: 19; V: TRBV5-1; CDR3: CASSARRGLAGGQSYEQYF
J: TRBJ1-2; length: 13; V: TRBV3-1; CDR3: CASSLQGNYGYTF
J: TRBJ1-1; length: 15; V: TRBV7-9; CDR3: CASSPGGATNTEAFF
J: TRBJ2-1; length: 14; V: TRBV7-2; CDR3: CASSLTTVGHEQFF
J: TRBJ2-2; length: 16; V: TRBV6-1; CDR3: CASSIRGTGGTGELFF
J: TRBJ2-2; length: 15; V: TRBV6-1; CDR3: CASSEGGEPTGELFF